This is a list of T cell receptor beta chains from one sample in a study of beta chain features in type 1 diabetes. TCRdb's table, derived via immunoSEQ multiplex PCR, lists solely in-frame clones and lacks some. The sample includes about 650,000 clones, over 10% of them seen just once. Sequencing was performed on naive CD4+ T cells from blood. Receptors were obtained from a young man with type 1 diabetes. Each CDR3 is given with its conserved first and last residue. Fields, in order: D gene, clone size, V gene, CDR3 protein. D genes are given only for firm matches. Only some rows state a clone size, as once, few, many or a class for expanded clones.

.,.,TRBV7-2,CASSLALGNGELFF
TRBD1,few,TRBV25-1,CASRQTGSRETQYF
.,many,TRBV28,CASSLSTDTQYF
.,.,TRBV29-1,CSVEGGGASGF
.,few,TRBV28,CASRTPGGLSYEQYF
TRBD1,.,TRBV7-9,CASSTVQGGNGYTF
TRBD1,few,TRBV7-2,CASISGQGVYNEQFF
TRBD1,few,TRBV7-2,CASSSGQVFYGYTF
.,few,TRBV18,CASSLGGSYNEQFF
.,few,TRBV30,CAWSVRSYRSSNQPQHF
.,few,TRBV29-1,CSVLAQRNTEAFF
TRBD1,.,TRBV27,CASSDTDRGNTDTQYF
.,few,TRBV6-6,CASSSAGVAKNIQYF
.,few,TRBV18,CASSPADPMQGYTF
TRBD1,.,TRBV25-1,CASQVGQGNYGYTF
TRBD1,few,TRBV13,CASSLRQGNEKLFF
.,.,TRBV28,CASSIGGANTGELFF
.,few,TRBV2,CASSEWAGPDTGELFF
TRBD1,.,TRBV6-1,CASTPQGYGYTF
.,.,TRBV15,CATSRDIYEQYF
.,.,TRBV7-7,CASSATGYTEAFF
.,.,TRBV7-2,CASSSNRQPQHF
.,few,TRBV9,CASSVEGWAHSLRPDTQYF
TRBD2,.,TRBV19,CASSISRGSPRTDTQYF
TRBD1,few,TRBV7-9,CASSPRGDRRTDTQYF
.,.,TRBV27,CASSADSNYNEQFF
TRBD1,few,TRBV5-1,CASSLPLPGTEVLYNEQFF
TRBD1,few,TRBV4-2,CASSLNIDREEDGYTF
TRBD1,.,TRBV4-3,CASSQKVQGDLTQYF
.,few,TRBV7-2,CASSLGAGFDYEQYF
TRBD2,.,TRBV29-1,CSVELVWREETQYF